The 18 T cell receptor beta chains below come from one sample, sequenced in a study of T-cell memory formation after mild COVID-19. TCRdb reanalysed the 5' RACE reads using MiXCR and keeps one entry per CDR3 protein. This sample yields approximately 150,000 distinct CDR3 sequences, of which approximately 14% are seen a single time; 13% to 15% belongs to the top ten. Sequenced material: PBMCs or a T cell subset sorted from them (not recorded which). These receptors were taken from an adult woman who had mild COVID-19 (a few samples of this study predate the infection). Cell type and time point are not known.

This clonotype showed up just a few times. This chain joins TRBV9 and TRBJ2-3, with unresolved D. The germline CDR1 and CDR2 sequences are SGDLS and YYNGEE. The CDR3 length is 14 residues. The V end lost 0 bases, the J end lost 1 base, and 6 bases lay between the germline ends. In DNA form, the CDR3 reads TGTGCCAGCAGCGTAGTCTTTGGCACAGATACGCAGTATTTT. Protein: CASSVVFGTDTQYF.

The rearrangement links TRBV6-5 to TRBJ2-5; 8 nucleotides line up with TRBD1. Germline V gene data show CDR1 as MNHEY and CDR2 as SVGAGI. This CDR3 is 13 amino acids long. Germline trimming cut 8 bases from V and 5 bases from J; bases unmatched to any gene: 7. The chain's CDR3 is CASGSYRGETQYF. The CDR3 bases are TGTGCCAGCGGGTCTTACAGGGGGGAGACCCAGTACTTC.

The chain joins TRBV19 to TRBJ2-7; D ambiguous. CDR1 LNHDA and CDR2 SQIVND come from the germline V gene (reference sequence). This CDR3 has 13 residues. V lost 7 bases, J lost 3 bases, and 13 bases lay in between. CDR3: CASNVASGYEQYF. CDR3 in DNA: TGTGCCAGTAACGTGGCCTCGGGCTACGAGCAGTACTTC.

This clonotype was detected only a few times. J is TRBJ2-1 and V is TRBV5-1; TRBD1 is a possible D gene (6 bases). The length of the CDR3 is 15 residues. Trimming took 4 bases from V and 7 from J, leaving 18 bases between them. Germline assignment: CDR1 SGHRS and CDR2 YFSETQ. The CDR3 region has the DNA TGCGCCAGCAGCCTCGCCGGGACAACTGAAAATGAGCAGTTCTTC. Translation: CASSLAGTTENEQFF. Complete variable domain (other parts from reference TRBV5-1 and TRBJ2-1): KAGVTQTPRYLIKTRGQQVTLSCSPISGHRSVSWYQQTPGQGLQFLFEYFSETQRNKGNFPGRFSGRQFSNSRSEMNVSTLELGDSALYLCASSLAGTTENEQFFGPGTRLTVL.

The chain uses TRBV6-5 and TRBJ2-7; D might be TRBD2 (7 bases). There are 13 residues in the CDR3. The V gene's germline CDR1 is MNHEY and CDR2 SVGAGI. The germline V and J ends were trimmed by 2 bases and 7 bases, with 12 bases remaining between them. This CDR3 is CASSYVRGGEQYF. The CDR3 coding sequence is TGTGCCAGCAGTTACGTTAGGGGGGGAGAGCAGTACTTC.

This clonotype occurred many times. This chain links TRBV7-3 with TRBJ2-2; 7 nucleotides agree with TRBD1. Germline CDR1 and CDR2: SGHTA and FQGTGA. V trimming: 3 bases; J trimming: 2 bases; junction bases outside the gene matches: 3. The CDR3 runs 15 residues. The CDR3 coding sequence is TGTGCCAGCAGCTTCCGACAGGGTAACACCGGGGAGCTGTTTTTT. Translation gives CASSFRQGNTGELFF.

The rearrangement joins TRBV7-2 to TRBJ2-4; no clear D. The germline V gene has CDR1 SGHTA and CDR2 FQGNSA. V lost 2 bases and J 1 base, leaving 6 bases between the germline ends. The CDR3 sequence is 14 residues long. The CDR3 DNA is TGTGCCAGCAGCTTAAGGCAGGCCAAAAACATTCAGTACTTC. Translated, it gives CASSLRQAKNIQYF.

The V gene is TRBV15, the J gene TRBJ2-3; D may be TRBD1 (6 bases). The CDR3 extends over 17 amino acids. V dropped 3 bases and J dropped 0 bases, with 16 bases sitting between them. Germline assignment: CDR1 LNHNV and CDR2 YYDKDF (reference sequence). The CDR3 DNA reads TGTGCCACCAGCAGCTCAGACAGGAGCCCTAGCACAGATACGCAGTATTTT. Translating it yields CATSSSDRSPSTDTQYF.

The rearrangement uses TRBV29-1 and TRBJ2-5; 9 bases map to TRBD1. The germline CDR1 and CDR2 sequences are SQVTM and ANQGSEA. J lost 2 bases, V lost 7 bases, and 11 bases had no gene match. This CDR3 is 15 amino acids long. The DNA for the CDR3 is TGCAGCGCTCCAGCCGGGACAGGGAGACAAGAGACCCAGTACTTC. Residues: CSAPAGTGRQETQYF.

This clonotype has a handful of counts. The chain links TRBV18 to TRBJ2-1, with a tentative D call TRBD2 (5 bases). The V end lost 11 bases, the J end lost 5 bases, and 10 bases lay between the germline ends. Germline CDR1 and CDR2: KGHSH and LQKENI. CDR3 length: 11 amino acids. For the CDR3, the DNA is TGTGCCGGTAGCGTGAACAATGAGCAGTTCTTC. Protein sequence: CAGSVNNEQFF.

The chain has TRBV2 and TRBJ1-1; a weak D match, TRBD1 (6 bases). The CDR3 runs to 15 residues. The germline V and J ends were trimmed by 6 bases and 3 bases, with 17 bases remaining between them. In germline, CDR1 is SNHLY, CDR2 FYNNEI. CDR3 coding DNA: TGTGCCAGCAGCCCCGGGACAATCCTACACACTGAAGCTTTCTTT. It yields the protein CASSPGTILHTEAFF. Complete variable domain (other parts from reference TRBV2 and TRBJ1-1): EPEVTQTPSHQVTQMGQEVILRCVPISNHLYFYWYRQILGQKVEFLVSFYNNEISEKSEIFDDQFSVERPDGSNFTLKIRSTKLEDSAMYFCASSPGTILHTEAFFGQGTRLTVV.

The rearrangement joins TRBV6-2 or TRBV6-3 to TRBJ1-5; 9 bases fit TRBD1. This CDR3 contains 14 residues. V lost 3 bases and J lost 6; bases outside the gene matches: 3. Looked up from germline, CDR1 is MNHEY and CDR2 is SVGEGT. CDR3 sequence: CASSYGTGTQPQHF. CDR3 coding DNA: TGTGCCAGCAGTTATGGGACAGGGACTCAGCCCCAGCATTTT.

The rearrangement links TRBV5-4 to TRBJ2-1; D remains unclear. V shed 4 bases and J shed 5 bases, with 10 bases lying between them. The CDR3 covers 13 residues. CDR1 and CDR2 from the germline V gene are SGHNT and YYREEE (reference sequence). This CDR3 is CASSLPTDNEQFF. CDR3 nucleotide sequence: TGTGCCAGCAGCCTTCCCACCGACAATGAGCAGTTCTTC.

Remarks on this clonotype: At one boundary the junction diverges from the germline segment, which might be a read error. The rearrangement joins TRBV7-6 to TRBJ2-1, with TRBD2 matching over 8 bases. Germline V gene lookup returns CDR1 SGHVS and CDR2 FNYEAQ. CDR3 length equals 15 residues. CDR3 sequence: CASSLTAGVSEEQFF. The CDR3 DNA is TGTGCAAGCAGCTTAACAGCGGGAGTATCAGAGGAGCAGTTCTTC.

This clonotype was picked up many times. This chain joins TRBV12-3 or TRBV12-4 and TRBJ2-2; 7 nucleotides agree with TRBD2. The V gene end was trimmed by 6 bases and the J gene end by 6 bases; junction bases not matched to a gene: 13. The CDR3 runs to 16 residues. CDR3 sequence: CASSPVRDYLPGELFF. The CDR3 DNA sequence: TGTGCCAGCAGCCCAGTACGGGACTACCTCCCCGGGGAGCTGTTTTTT.

The chain carries TRBV11-2 and TRBJ1-5; D is uncertain. Germline CDR1 is SGHAT and CDR2 is FQNNGV. The CDR3 extends over 13 amino acids. V shed 1 base and J shed 1 base, with 2 bases lying between them. The CDR3 loop is CASSLASNQPQHF. As DNA, the CDR3 is TGTGCCAGCAGCTTAGCCAGCAATCAGCCCCAGCATTTT.

In its sample, this clonotype was seen a few times. J is TRBJ2-7 and V is TRBV20-1; D gene uncertain. The CDR3 covers 11 residues. Between the trimmed V and J ends, which lost 6 bases and 4 bases, there was a span of 10 bases. The V gene's germline CDR1 is DFQATT and CDR2 SNEGSKA (reference sequence). The CDR3 DNA reads TGCAGTGCAACCGGTCCTTACGAGCAGTACTTC. As protein: CSATGPYEQYF.

This rearrangement joins TRBV2 to TRBJ2-7; D is unclear. Trimming removed 4 bases from V and 0 bases from J, with 4 bases in between. The CDR3 runs 12 residues. The germline V gene has CDR1 SNHLY and CDR2 FYNNEI. The CDR3 loop reads CASSVDSYEQYF. CDR3 sequence (DNA): TGTGCCAGCAGTGTCGACTCCTACGAGCAGTACTTC.